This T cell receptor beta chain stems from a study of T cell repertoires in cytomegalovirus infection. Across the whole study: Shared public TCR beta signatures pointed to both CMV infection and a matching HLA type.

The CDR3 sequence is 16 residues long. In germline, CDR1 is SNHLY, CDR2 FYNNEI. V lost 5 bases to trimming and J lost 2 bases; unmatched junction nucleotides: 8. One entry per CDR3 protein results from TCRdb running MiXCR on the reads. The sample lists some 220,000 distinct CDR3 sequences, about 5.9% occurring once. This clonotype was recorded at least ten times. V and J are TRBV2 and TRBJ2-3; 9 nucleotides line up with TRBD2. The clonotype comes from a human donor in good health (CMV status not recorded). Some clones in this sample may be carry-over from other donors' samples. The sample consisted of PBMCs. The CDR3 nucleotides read TGTGCCAGCAGTCCTCGGACTAGCGCTTCCACAGATACGCAGTATTTT. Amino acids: CASSPRTSASTDTQYF.